These T cell receptor beta chains were read from a single sample in a study of control samples from healthy donors and cancer patients. TCRdb keeps only in-frame clones here, not all; method: immunoSEQ multiplex PCR. The sample holds some 150,000 clones, about 91% seen once. The sequencing input was blood. These receptors were obtained from a man aged 25 to 45 in good health. Each CDR3 is given with its conserved first and last residue. The D gene is left open where the match is weak. Not all rows give a size; the values are once, few, many and, for expanded clones, a class.

.	TRBJ1-1	.	TRBV7-8	TGTGCCAGCAGCTTAGGGTTCACTGAAGCTTTCTTT	CASSLGFTEAFF
.	TRBJ2-1	.	TRBV5-1	TGCGCCAGCAGCTTGGAACAGGGATGGTTGAATGAGCAGTTCTTC	CASSLEQGWLNEQFF
.	TRBJ2-7	.	TRBV27	TGTGCCACCAAGGGGGGGTCTACCTACGAGCAGTACTTC	CATKGGSTYEQYF
.	TRBJ2-3	.	TRBV21-1	TGTGCCAGCAGCAAAGGGGACGCAGGGAGAAGGGGTACGCAGTATTTT	CASSKGDAGRRGTQYF
.	TRBJ2-2	.	TRBV3-1/TRBV3-2	TGTGCCAGCAGCCAAGATCTGGGGTTGCGGGGGAACACCGGGGAGCTGTTTTTT	CASSQDLGLRGNTGELFF
TRBD1	TRBJ2-7	.	TRBV9	TGTGCCAGCAGCGTAGCAGGGACAGGGGGCTCTTACGAGCAGTACTTC	CASSVAGTGGSYEQYF
TRBD2	TRBJ2-1	.	TRBV5-1	TGCGCCAGCAGCTTGACAGCGGGGGGGTCCAATGAGCAGTTCTTC	CASSLTAGGSNEQFF
.	TRBJ1-1	.	TRBV4-2	TGTGCCAGCAGCCACTACTCGACAGGAATGAACACTGAAGCTTTCTTT	CASSHYSTGMNTEAFF
TRBD2	TRBJ2-7	.	TRBV7-8	TGTGCCAGCAGCCCGGGACTAGCGGGGCTCTCCTACGAGCAGTACTTC	CASSPGLAGLSYEQYF
.	TRBJ1-2	.	TRBV6-1	TGTGCCAGCAGTGAAGGGCCAGGGCTTTTCCTTAACTATGGCTACACCTTC	CASSEGPGLFLNYGYTF
TRBD1	TRBJ1-2	.	TRBV6-5	TGTGCCAGCAGAATGGGACAGGGCTATGGCTACACCTTC	CASRMGQGYGYTF
.	TRBJ2-3	once	TRBV7-9	TGTGCCAGCAGCTTACAGGTTTCTAGCACAGATACGCAGTATTTT	CASSLQVSSTDTQYF
.	TRBJ1-6	.	TRBV7-2	TGTGCCAGCAGCTTAGTGTGGGGGGATTCACCCCTCCACTTT	CASSLVWGDSPLHF
TRBD2	TRBJ2-3	.	TRBV4-2	TGTGCCAGCAGCCAAGACACTAGCGGGGGTGATACGCAGTATTTT	CASSQDTSGGDTQYF
TRBD1	TRBJ1-6	.	TRBV19	TGTGCCAGTAGTCTACAGGGGAGCAATTCACCCCTCCACTTT	CASSLQGSNSPLHF
TRBD2	TRBJ2-2	.	TRBV7-3	TGTGCCAGCAGCTTACGGCCAGCGGGGACCACCGGGGAGCTGTTTTTT	CASSLRPAGTTGELFF
.	TRBJ2-1	.	TRBV9	TGTGCCAGCAGCGTAGCCTCTAGCGCAGTCTACAATGAGCAGTTCTTC	CASSVASSAVYNEQFF
.	TRBJ1-1	.	TRBV30	TGTGCCTGGACTGTGGCAGGCACTGAAGCTTTCTTT	CAWTVAGTEAFF
.	TRBJ1-1	.	TRBV25-1	TGTGCCAGCAGTGAATGGGGAGGCCTGGGAGCTGAAGCTTTCTTT	CASSEWGGLGAEAFF
.	TRBJ2-3	.	TRBV12-2	TGTGCAAGTCGCAGGTTGGGACTAGCGGGGGGCAATTTCTCTAGCACAGATACGCAGTATTTT	CASRRLGLAGGNFSSTDTQYF
TRBD2	TRBJ2-7	.	TRBV2	TGTGCCAGCAGCAGGACTAGCGAGCAGTACGAGCAGTACTTC	CASSRTSEQYEQYF
.	TRBJ2-2	once	TRBV2	TGTGCCAGCAGCACACGGGACTCCTTGGCCGGGGAGCTGTTTTTT	CASSTRDSLAGELFF
TRBD1	TRBJ1-1	.	TRBV9	TGTGCCAGCAGCCCAGCCGGGACAGGGGGCTGGGCTGAAGCTTTCTTT	CASSPAGTGGWAEAFF